This paragraph reports one TCR beta chain. V lost 1 base, J lost 4 bases, and 2 bases stayed unmatched. The CDR3 extends over 14 amino acids. Germline loops: CDR1 SQVTM, CDR2 ANQGSEA. The data belong to a study of technical replicates of blood from a few donors. Profiled with immunoSEQ multiplex PCR; TCRdb holds only in-frame clones, not every one. The repertoire holds roughly 79,000 clones, with 80% to 90% as singletons. This receptor was identified in a human donor in good health. Some clones in this sample may be carry-over from other donors' samples. The specimen sequenced was PBMCs. V and J are TRBV29-1 and TRBJ2-1, with 9 bases identical to TRBD1. The CDR3 coding sequence is TGCAGCGTTGAAGGGACAGGGGATTACAATGAGCAGTTCTTC. Translating gives CSVEGTGDYNEQFF.